This T cell receptor (beta chain) was recorded in a study of blood T cell repertoires in COVID-19. About the research overall: T cells, B-cell-depleted T cells, or PBMCs supplied cDNA or gDNA.

The authors' processing: Estimated nucleated cell counts came from reference gene primer amplification. Assay: immunoSEQ multiplex PCR; the TCRdb copy retains only in-frame clones and omits some. V and J calls and clone size come straight from that table; D and trimming were deduced from the DNA. The sample carries under 100,000 clones, approximately 81% recorded once. V lost 8 bases to trimming and J lost 0 bases, with 17 bases between them. The length of the CDR3 is 17 residues. The germline V gene has CDR1 SNHLY and CDR2 FYNNEI. The specimen was peripheral blood. The rearrangement uses TRBV2 and TRBJ2-6; D is uncertain. The source of this sequence is a man at least 80 years old with active or convalescent COVID-19. CDR3 DNA sequence: TGTGCCAGCGGTCCCTTTCGACCGGGCTCTGGGGCCAACGTCCTGACTTTC. Amino acids: CASGPFRPGSGANVLTF.